Given below is one T cell receptor beta chain in context. The antigen is unknown. The sample contains more than one DNA sequence encoding this CDR3. Profiling relied on immunoSEQ multiplex PCR, and the TCRdb table lists in-frame clones only, not all of them. The repertoire consists of over a million clones, with about 75% occurring once and the leading ten covering 1.2% to 1.5%. The data are from a study of shared clonotypes between healthy human individuals. From CD4+ cells came CD45RA+ naive and CD45RA-negative memory subsets. Germline lookup yields CDR1 SGHRS and CDR2 YFSETQ. CDR3 length: 12 residues. V lost 1 base, J lost 5 bases, and 6 bases lay in between. Overall study results and limits: Represented diversity (both genetic and exposure-history) was limited by the small number of donors. Larger estimated richness was generally seen in naive subsets than in memory subsets.

The specimen was memory CD4+ T cells sorted from blood. Subset here: CD45RA-negative fraction. The sequence derives from a man aged 18 to 30 in good health. The genes are TRBV5-1 and TRBJ2-5; D is unclear. DNA for the CDR3: TGCGCCAGCAGCTTGAATCAGGAGACCCAGTACTTC. Residues: CASSLNQETQYF.